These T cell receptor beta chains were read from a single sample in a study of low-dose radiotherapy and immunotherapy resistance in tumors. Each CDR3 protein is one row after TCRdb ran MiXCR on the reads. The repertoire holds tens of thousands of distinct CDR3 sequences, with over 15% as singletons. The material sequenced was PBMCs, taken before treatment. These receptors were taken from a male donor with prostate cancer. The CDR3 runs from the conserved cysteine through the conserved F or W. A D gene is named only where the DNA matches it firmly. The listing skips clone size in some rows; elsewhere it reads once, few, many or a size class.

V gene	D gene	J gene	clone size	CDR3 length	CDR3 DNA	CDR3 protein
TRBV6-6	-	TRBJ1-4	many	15	TGTGCCAGCAATCCCGATCGGCAGGGTGGTGAAAAACTGTTTTTT	CASNPDRQGGEKLFF
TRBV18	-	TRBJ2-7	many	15	TGTGCCAGCTCACCGGTTCGGGACATCTCCTCCGAGCAGTACTTC	CASSPVRDISSEQYF
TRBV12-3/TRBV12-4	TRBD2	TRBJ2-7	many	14	TGTGCCAGTAAAGAGCGGGGGGGCATGAACGAGCAGTACTTC	CASKERGGMNEQYF
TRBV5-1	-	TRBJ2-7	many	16	TGCGCCAGCAGCTTGGGGGGCGGGACAGCTTCCTACGAGCAGTACTTC	CASSLGGGTASYEQYF
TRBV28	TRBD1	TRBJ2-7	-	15	TGTGCCAGCAGTTTGCCGGGACAGGGGGCCTACGAGCAGTACTTC	CASSLPGQGAYEQYF
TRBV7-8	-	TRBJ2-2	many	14	TGTGCCAGCAGCCTCGATTGGAACACCGGGGAGCTGTTTTTT	CASSLDWNTGELFF
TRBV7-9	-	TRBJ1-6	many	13	TGTGCCAGCAGCTTACAGCGAGATTCACCCCTCCACTTT	CASSLQRDSPLHF
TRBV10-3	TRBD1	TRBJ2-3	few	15	TGTGCCATCAGTTATGGAGACAGGGTAATGGATACGCAGTATTTT	CAISYGDRVMDTQYF
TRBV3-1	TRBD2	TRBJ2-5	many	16	TGTGCCAGCAGCCAAGATCGGGAGGTTGGGCAAGAGACCCAGTACTTC	CASSQDREVGQETQYF
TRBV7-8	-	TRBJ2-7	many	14	TGTGCCAGCAGCTTAGCCGGGACCTACTACGAGCAGTACTTC	CASSLAGTYYEQYF
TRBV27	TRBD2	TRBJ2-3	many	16	TGTGCCAGCAGTCTGACTAGCGGGGGGGCGGAAGATACGCAGTATTTT	CASSLTSGGAEDTQYF
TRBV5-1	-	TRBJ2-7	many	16	TGCGCCAGCAGCCTGGTCGGGGGTAGCGGAACCTACGAGCAGTACTTC	CASSLVGGSGTYEQYF
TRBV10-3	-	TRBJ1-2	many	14	TGTGCCATCAGTGAGCCCAGATCACCCTATGGCTACACCTTC	CAISEPRSPYGYTF
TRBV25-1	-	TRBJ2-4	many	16	TGTGCCAGCACCTTACAGGGGGGGATAGCCAAAAACATTCAGTACTTC	CASTLQGGIAKNIQYF
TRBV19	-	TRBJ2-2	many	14	TGTGCCAGTAGAAACAGGGAGAACACCGGGGAGCTGTTTTTT	CASRNRENTGELFF
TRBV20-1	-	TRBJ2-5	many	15	TGCAGTGCTAGAGATCCCAGCAGCCCCCAAGAGACCCAGTACTTC	CSARDPSSPQETQYF
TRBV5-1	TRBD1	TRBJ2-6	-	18	TGCGCCAGCAGCGTCACCGGGACAGGGGGCTCTGGGGCCAACGTCCTGACTTTC	CASSVTGTGGSGANVLTF
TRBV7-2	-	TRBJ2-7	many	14	TGTGCCAGCAGCTTAGGGCGGCAGGGCTACGAGCAGTACTTC	CASSLGRQGYEQYF
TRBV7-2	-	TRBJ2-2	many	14	TGTGCCAGCAGGCGAACCACGAACACCGGGGAGCTGTTTTTT	CASRRTTNTGELFF
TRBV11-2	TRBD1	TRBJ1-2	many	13	TGTGCCAGCAGCCCGGGACAGAGGAGAGGCTACACCTTC	CASSPGQRRGYTF
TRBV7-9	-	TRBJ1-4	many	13	TGTGCCAGCAGCTTGTCAACTAATGAAAAACTGTTTTTT	CASSLSTNEKLFF
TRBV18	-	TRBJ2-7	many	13	TGTGCCAGCTCCCAACAGGAGCTCTACGAGCAGTACTTC	CASSQQELYEQYF
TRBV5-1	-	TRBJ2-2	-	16	-	CASTPRGGDTGELFFF
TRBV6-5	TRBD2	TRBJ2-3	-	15	TGTGCCACCCGCGGGGGGGCGATGGGCACAGATACGCAGTATTTT	CATRGGAMGTDTQYF
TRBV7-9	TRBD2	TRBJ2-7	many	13	TGTGCCAGCGAGCCCGAGGGAGGGTACGAGCAGTACTTC	CASEPEGGYEQYF
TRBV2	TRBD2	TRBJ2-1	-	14	TGTGCCAGCACCCATAGCGGGAGTTCAGTTGAGCAGTTCTTC	CASTHSGSSVEQFF
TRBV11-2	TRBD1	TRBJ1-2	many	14	TGTGCCAGCAGCTTGGGACAGGGGCTCTATGGCTACACCTTC	CASSLGQGLYGYTF
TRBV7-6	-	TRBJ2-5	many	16	TGTGCCAGCAGCCCGGCTGTGGGGGGGCCTTCAGAGACCCAGTACTTC	CASSPAVGGPSETQYF
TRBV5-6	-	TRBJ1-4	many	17	TGTGCCAGCAGCGCCTACCGGGACTGGGATTCTAATGAAAAACTGTTTTTT	CASSAYRDWDSNEKLFF
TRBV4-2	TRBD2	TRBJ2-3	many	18	TGTGCCAGCAGCCACCCCACGGGACGGGGGGGCGCCCCAGATACGCAGTATTTT	CASSHPTGRGGAPDTQYF
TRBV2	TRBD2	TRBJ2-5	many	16	TGTGCCAGCAGTGAAGTTCTAGCGGGGGCCGGGGGGACCCAGTACTTC	CASSEVLAGAGGTQYF
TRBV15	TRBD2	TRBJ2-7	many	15	TGTGCCACCAGCAATGGGACTAGTGACTGGAGGGAGCAGTACTTC	CATSNGTSDWREQYF
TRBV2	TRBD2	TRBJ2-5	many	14	TGTGCCAGCAGTGGAGTAGCGGGGGGTGGGACCCAGTACTTC	CASSGVAGGGTQYF
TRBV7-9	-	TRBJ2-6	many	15	TGTGCCAGCAGCTTAATGCTGGCGGGGGCCAACGTCCTGACTTTC	CASSLMLAGANVLTF
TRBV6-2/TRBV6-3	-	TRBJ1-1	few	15	TGTGCCAGCAGTTACCACAGGGAAACGCACACTGAAGCTTTCTTT	CASSYHRETHTEAFF
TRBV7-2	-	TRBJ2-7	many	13	TGTGCCAGCAGCCTACCCGCCGAGGAGGAGCAGTACTTC	CASSLPAEEEQYF
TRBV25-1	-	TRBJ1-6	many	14	TGTGCCAGCAGCCGGGCAGGGACCTATTCACCCCTCCACTTT	CASSRAGTYSPLHF
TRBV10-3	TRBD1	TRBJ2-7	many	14	TGTGCCATCAGTGGTGGCAGGGGGCTGGACGAGCAGTACTTC	CAISGGRGLDEQYF
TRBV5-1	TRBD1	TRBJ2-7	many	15	TGCGCCAGCAGCTGGACCGGGACAGGGGATTCCGAGCAGTACTTC	CASSWTGTGDSEQYF
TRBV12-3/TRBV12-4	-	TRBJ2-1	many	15	TGTGCCAGCAGACTGGACAGAAACTCCTACAATGAGCAGTTCTTC	CASRLDRNSYNEQFF
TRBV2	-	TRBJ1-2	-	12	TGTGCCAGCACCGTCGGGAACCGGGGCTACACCTTC	CASTVGNRGYTF
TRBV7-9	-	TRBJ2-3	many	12	TGTGCCAGCAGCTCCACGTTACTCCTGCAGTATTTT	CASSSTLLLQYF
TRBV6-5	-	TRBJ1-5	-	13	TGTGCCAGCAGTTACGACCGAAATCAGCCCCAGCATTTT	CASSYDRNQPQHF
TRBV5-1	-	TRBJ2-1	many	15	TGCGCCAGCAGCTTGGTTAGCCCAACCTACAATGAGCAGTTCTTC	CASSLVSPTYNEQFF
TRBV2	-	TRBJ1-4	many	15	TGTGCCAGCAGTGAAGGAGGGGAAAGCGATGAAAAACTGTTTTTT	CASSEGGESDEKLFF
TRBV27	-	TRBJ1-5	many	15	TGTGCCAGCAACCTGATTGGAGGTAGCAATCAGCCCCAGCATTTT	CASNLIGGSNQPQHF
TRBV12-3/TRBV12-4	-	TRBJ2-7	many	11	TGTGCCAGCAGCTTAAGTGGCGAGCAGTACTTC	CASSLSGEQYF
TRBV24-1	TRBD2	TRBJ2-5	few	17	TGTGCCACCAGTGACGCTGGGTCCCGGGGGGACCAAGAGACCCAGTACTTC	CATSDAGSRGDQETQYF
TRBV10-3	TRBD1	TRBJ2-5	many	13	TGTGCCATCATGGGACAGGGACAAGAGACCCAGTACTTC	CAIMGQGQETQYF
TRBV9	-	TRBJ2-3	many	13	TGTGCCAGCAGCGAGACTAGCACAGATACGCAGTATTTT	CASSETSTDTQYF
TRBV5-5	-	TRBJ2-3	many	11	TGTGCCAGCAGCTTGGAGGATACGCAGTATTTT	CASSLEDTQYF